This entry is about one TCR beta chain. The antigen remains undetermined. With 5 bases removed from V and 2 bases from J, the gap between germline ends came to 12 bases. This CDR3 spans 14 amino acids. Germline-derived CDR1 and CDR2 are SGHTA and FQGNSA. Time point here: blood 4 weeks post-SBRT, at nephrectomy. Treatment described: 15 Gy SBRT to primary tumor, nephrectomy 4 weeks later. Nephrectomy followed 15 Gy stereotactic body radiation by 4 weeks. Clear cell pathology was present in this patient's renal cell carcinoma. This specimen belongs to a study of radiation and T cells in renal cell carcinoma. Findings and limits, study-wide: From baseline, blood top tumor clonotypes peaked at 2 weeks post-radiation.

Measured with immunoSEQ multiplex PCR; TCRdb has only the in-frame clones, and not every one. Of approximately 150,000 clones in the sample, about 88% are singletons; the top ten hold over 15%. The clonotype originates from a woman aged 45 to 65 with renal cell carcinoma. The chain couples TRBV7-2 to TRBJ2-5; a possible D gene is TRBD2 (6 bases). This sample comprised blood, obtained from a patient whose treatment included radiotherapy and nephrectomy. CDR3 in amino acids: CASSAWEVQETQYF. The CDR3 region has the DNA TGTGCCAGCAGCGCCTGGGAGGTTCAAGAGACCCAGTACTTC.